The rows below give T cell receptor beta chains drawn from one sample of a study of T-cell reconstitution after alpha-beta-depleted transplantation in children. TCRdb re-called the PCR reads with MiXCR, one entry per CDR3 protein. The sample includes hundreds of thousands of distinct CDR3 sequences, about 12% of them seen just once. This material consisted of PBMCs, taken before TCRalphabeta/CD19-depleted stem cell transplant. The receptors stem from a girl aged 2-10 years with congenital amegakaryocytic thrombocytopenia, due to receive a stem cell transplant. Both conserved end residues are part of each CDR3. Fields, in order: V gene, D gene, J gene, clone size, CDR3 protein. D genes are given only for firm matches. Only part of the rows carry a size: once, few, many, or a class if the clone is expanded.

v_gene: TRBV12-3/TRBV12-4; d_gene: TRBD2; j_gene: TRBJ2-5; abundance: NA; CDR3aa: CASKLSGSGETQYF
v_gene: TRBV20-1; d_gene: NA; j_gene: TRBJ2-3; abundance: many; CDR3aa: CSARGLVGDTQYF
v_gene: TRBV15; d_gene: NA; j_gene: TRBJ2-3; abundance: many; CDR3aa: CATSTDTQYF
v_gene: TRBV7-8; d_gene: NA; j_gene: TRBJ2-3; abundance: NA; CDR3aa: CASSQREDGDTQYF
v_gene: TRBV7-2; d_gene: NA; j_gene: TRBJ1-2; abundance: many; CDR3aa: CASSLSRDHGYTF
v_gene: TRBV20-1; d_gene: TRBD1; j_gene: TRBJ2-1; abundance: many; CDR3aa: CSAPPRDRRYNEQFF
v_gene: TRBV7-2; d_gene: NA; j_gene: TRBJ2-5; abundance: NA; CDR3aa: CASSLMASQETQYF
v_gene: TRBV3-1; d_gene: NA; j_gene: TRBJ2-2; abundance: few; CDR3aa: CASSRQQRTGELFF
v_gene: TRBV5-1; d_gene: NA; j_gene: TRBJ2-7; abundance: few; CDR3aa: CASSSGTHTYEQYF
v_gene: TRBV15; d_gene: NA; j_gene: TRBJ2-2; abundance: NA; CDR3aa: CATSRDPYPGTNTGELFF
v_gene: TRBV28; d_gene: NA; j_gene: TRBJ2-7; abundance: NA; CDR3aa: CASRLPGYEQYF
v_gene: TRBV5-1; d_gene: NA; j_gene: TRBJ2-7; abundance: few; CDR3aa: CASSLDVRSYEQYF
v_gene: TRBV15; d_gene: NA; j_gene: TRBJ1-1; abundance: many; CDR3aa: CASTGGVFSEAFF
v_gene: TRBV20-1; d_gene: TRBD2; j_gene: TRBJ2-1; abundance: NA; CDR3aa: CSAVTGLAGGRVYNEQFF
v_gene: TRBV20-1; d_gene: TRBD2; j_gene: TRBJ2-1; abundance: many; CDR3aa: CSAGGRLAGKAEQFF
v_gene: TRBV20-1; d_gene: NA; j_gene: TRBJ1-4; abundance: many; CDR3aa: CSADYANNEKLFF
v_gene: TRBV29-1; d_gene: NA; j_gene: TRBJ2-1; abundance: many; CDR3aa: CSLLGYNEQFF
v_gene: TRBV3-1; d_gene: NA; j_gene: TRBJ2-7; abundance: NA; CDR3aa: CASSQATSKWIYEQYF
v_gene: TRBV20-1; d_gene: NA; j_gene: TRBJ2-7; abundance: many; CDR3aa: CSASPGSASEYYEQYF
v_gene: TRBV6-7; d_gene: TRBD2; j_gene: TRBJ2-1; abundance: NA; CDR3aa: CASCLRAVSGLADYNEQFF
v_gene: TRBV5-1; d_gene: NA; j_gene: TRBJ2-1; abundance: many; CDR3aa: CASSLAWGDNEQFF
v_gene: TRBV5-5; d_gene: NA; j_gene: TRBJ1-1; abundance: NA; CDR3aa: CASSLQGRWDTEAFF
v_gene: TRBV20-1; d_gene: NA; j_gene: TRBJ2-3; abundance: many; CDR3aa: CSKLSPPDTQYF
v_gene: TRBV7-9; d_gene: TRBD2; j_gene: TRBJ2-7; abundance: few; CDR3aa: CASSLGTKGEQYF
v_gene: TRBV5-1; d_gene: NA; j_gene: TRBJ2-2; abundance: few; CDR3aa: CASTESGNTGELFF
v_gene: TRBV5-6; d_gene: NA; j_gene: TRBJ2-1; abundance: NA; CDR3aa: CASSWRTVRFNEQFF
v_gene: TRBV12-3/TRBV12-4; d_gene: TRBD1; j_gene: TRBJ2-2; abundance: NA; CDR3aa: CASSFTGVGTGELFF
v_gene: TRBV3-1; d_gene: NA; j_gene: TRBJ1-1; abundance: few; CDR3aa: CASSQDAGLGTEAFF
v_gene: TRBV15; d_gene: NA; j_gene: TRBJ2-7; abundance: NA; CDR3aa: CATSSRLGIAYEQYF
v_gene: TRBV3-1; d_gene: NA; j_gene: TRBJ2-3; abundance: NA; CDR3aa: CASSHEEGAGLDTQYF
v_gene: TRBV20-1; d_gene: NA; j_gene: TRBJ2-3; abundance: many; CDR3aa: CSARAGLSTDTQYF
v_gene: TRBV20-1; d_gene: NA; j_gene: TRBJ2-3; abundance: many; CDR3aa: CSAPNGASDTQYF
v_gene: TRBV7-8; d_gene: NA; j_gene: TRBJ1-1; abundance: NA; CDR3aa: CASSLTSNMNTEAFF
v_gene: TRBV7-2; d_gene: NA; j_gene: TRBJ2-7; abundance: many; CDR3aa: CASSPAGSGTYEQYF
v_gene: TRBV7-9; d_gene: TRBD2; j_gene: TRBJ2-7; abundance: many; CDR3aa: CAIPWGTSGEQYF
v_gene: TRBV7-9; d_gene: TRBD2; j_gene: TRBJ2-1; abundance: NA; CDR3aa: CASTRTSGSNEQFF
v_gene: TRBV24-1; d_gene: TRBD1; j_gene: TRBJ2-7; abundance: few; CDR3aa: CATSSWTGASYEQYF
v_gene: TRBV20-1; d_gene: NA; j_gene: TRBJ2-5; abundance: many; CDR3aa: CSAGDRIQETQYF
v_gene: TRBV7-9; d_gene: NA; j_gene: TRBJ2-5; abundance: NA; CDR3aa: CASTSVGETQYF
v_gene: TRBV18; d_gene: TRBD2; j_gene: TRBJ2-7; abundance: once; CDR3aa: CASSPFADRGGEQYF
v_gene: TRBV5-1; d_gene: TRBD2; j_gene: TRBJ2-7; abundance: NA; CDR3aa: CASSPGTSEPTQQYF
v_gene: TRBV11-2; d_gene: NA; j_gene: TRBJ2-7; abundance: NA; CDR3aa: CASSFSIKGDEQYF